These T cell receptor beta chains were read from a single sample in a study of identical twins. MiXCR, applied by TCRdb to the 5' RACE reads, yields one record per CDR3 protein. The sample lists 450,000 to 600,000 distinct CDR3 sequences, around 24% seen once, with about 0.5% in the top ten. The same sample was also used in a study of yellow fever vaccine responses in identical twins.

Sequenced: CD4+ T cells sorted from blood. The receptors here all came from a woman in her late teens or twenties in good health. Each CDR3 is given with its conserved first and last residue. The order of the fields is clone size, J gene, V gene, D gene, CDR3 protein, CDR3 DNA. A D gene is named only where the DNA matches it firmly. Some rows mark clone size as missing; the rest say once, few, many or name a class of expanded clone.

>-|TRBJ2-2|TRBV9|TRBD2
CASSVGISGSSNTGELFF
TGTGCCAGCAGCGTAGGAATTAGCGGGAGCAGTAACACCGGGGAGCTGTTTTTT
>-|TRBJ2-3|TRBV12-3/TRBV12-4|TRBD2
CASSGTSGSYTQYF
TGTGCCAGCAGCGGGACTAGCGGGAGTTATACGCAGTATTTT
>-|TRBJ2-2|TRBV20-1|TRBD1
CSARDLETGGNTGELFF
TGCAGTGCTAGAGATCTGGAGACAGGGGGGAACACCGGGGAGCTGTTTTTT
>-|TRBJ2-2|TRBV5-1|-
CASSAGRQFNTGELFF
TGCGCCAGCAGCGCAGGACGGCAGTTCAACACCGGGGAGCTGTTTTTT
>few|TRBJ2-7|TRBV12-5|-
CASGLGPYWEQYF
TGTGCTAGTGGTTTGGGCCCCTACTGGGAGCAGTACTTC
>-|TRBJ1-4|TRBV5-1|-
CASTQGPREKLFF
TGCGCCAGTACTCAGGGCCCCAGGGAAAAACTGTTTTTT
>few|TRBJ1-1|TRBV6-1|-
CASRKGYGNTEAFF
TGTGCCAGCCGTAAAGGGTACGGGAACACTGAAGCTTTCTTT
>many|TRBJ2-1|TRBV12-3/TRBV12-4|-
CASSQGHEQFF
TGTGCCAGCAGCCAAGGCCATGAGCAGTTCTTC
>once|TRBJ1-2|TRBV7-9|TRBD1
CASSLPVPGQGNGYTF
TGTGCCAGCAGCTTACCCGTGCCGGGACAGGGGAATGGCTACACCTTC
>-|TRBJ2-2|TRBV7-6|TRBD1
CASRWDSAGTGELFF
TGTGCCAGCAGATGGGACAGTGCGGGCACCGGGGAGCTGTTTTTT